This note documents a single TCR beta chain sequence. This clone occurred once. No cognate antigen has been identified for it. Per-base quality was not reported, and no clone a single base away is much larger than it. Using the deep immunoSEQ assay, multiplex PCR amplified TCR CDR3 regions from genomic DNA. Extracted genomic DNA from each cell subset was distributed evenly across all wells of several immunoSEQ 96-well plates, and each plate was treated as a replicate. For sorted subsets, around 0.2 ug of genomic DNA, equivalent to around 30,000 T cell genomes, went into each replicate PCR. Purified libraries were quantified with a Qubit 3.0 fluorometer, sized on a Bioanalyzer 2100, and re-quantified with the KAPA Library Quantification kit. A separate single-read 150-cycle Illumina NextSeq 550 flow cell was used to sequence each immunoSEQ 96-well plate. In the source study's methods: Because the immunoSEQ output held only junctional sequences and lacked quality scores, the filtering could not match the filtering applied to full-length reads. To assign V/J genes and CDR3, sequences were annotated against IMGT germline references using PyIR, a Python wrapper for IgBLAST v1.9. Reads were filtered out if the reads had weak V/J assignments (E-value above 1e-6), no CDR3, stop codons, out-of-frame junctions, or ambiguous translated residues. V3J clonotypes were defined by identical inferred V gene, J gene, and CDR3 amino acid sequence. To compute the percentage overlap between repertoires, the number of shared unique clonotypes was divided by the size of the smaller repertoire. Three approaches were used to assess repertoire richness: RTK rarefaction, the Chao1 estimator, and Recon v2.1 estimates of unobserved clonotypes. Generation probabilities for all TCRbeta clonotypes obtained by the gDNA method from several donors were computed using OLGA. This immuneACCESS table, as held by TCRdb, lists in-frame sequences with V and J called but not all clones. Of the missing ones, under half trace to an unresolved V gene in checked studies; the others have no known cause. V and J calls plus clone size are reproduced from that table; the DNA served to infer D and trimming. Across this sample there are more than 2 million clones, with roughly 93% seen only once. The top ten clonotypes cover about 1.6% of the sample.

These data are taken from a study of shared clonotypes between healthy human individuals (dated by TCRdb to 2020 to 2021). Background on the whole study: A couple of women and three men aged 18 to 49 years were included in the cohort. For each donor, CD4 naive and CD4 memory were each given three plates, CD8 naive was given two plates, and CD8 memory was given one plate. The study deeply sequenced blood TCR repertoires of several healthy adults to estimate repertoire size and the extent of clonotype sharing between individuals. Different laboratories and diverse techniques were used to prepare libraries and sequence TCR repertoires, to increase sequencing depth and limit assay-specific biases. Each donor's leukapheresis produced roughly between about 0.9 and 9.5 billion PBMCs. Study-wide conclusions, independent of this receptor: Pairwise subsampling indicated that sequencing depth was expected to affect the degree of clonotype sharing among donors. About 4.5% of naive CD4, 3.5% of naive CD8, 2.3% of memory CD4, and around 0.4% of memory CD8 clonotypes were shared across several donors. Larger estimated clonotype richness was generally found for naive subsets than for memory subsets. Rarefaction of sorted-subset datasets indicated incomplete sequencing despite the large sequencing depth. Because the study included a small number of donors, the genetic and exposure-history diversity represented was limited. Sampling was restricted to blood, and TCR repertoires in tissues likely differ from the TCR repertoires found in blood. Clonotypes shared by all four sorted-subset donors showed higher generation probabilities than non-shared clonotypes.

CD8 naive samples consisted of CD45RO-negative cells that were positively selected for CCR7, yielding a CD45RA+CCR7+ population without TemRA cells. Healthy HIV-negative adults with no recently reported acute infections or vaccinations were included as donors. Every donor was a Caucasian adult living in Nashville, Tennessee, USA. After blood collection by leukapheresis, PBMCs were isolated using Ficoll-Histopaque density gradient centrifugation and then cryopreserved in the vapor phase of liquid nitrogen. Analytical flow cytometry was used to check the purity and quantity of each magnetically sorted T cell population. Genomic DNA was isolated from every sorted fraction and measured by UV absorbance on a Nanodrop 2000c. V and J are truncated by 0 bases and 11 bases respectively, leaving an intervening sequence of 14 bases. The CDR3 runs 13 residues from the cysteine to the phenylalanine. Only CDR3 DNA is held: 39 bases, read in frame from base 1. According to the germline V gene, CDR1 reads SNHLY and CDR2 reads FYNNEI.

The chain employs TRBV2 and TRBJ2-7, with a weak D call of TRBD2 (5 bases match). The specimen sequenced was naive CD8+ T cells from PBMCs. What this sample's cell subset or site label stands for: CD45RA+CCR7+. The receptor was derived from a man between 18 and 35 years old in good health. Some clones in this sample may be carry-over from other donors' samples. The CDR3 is CASSEAREPTEYF. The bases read TGTGCCAGCAGTGAAGCGAGGGAGCCCACGGAGTACTTC.